The sequence of this T cell receptor (beta chain) was determined in a study of shared clonotypes between healthy human individuals. Naive CD8 cells lacked CD45RO and underwent positive selection for CCR7, leaving out terminally differentiated effector memory CD45RA+ cells. Data came from immunoSEQ multiplex PCR; TCRdb stores just in-frame clones and leaves some out. Of more than 600,000 clones in the sample, around 92% were seen once. The CDR3 has 15 amino acids. J lost 0 bases, V lost 4 bases, and 4 bases had no gene match. CDR1 is SGHTA, CDR2 FQGTGA, per germline. This chain uses TRBV7-3 with TRBJ2-3, with TRBD1 identical over 7 bases. The receptor comes from a young man in good health. Sequences were obtained from naive CD8+ T cells sorted from blood. CDR3 nucleotides: TGTGCCAGCAGCTCGACAGGGCCGAGCACAGATACGCAGTATTTT. Protein product: CASSSTGPSTDTQYF.